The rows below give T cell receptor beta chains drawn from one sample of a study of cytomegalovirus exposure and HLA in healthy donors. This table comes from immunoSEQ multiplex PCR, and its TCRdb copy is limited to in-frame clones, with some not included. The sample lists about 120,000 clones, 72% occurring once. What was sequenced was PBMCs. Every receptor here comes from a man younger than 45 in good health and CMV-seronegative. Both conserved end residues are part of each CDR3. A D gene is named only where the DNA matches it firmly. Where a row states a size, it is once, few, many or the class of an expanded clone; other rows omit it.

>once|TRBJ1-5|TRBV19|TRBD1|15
CASSIEGTGSQPQHF
TGTGCCAGTAGTATAGAAGGGACAGGGAGTCAGCCCCAGCATTTT
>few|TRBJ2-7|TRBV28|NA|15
CASSLLRGGADEQYF
TGTGCCAGCAGTTTGCTTCGAGGGGGGGCAGACGAGCAGTACTTC
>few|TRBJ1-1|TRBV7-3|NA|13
CASSTGVNTEAFF
TGTGCCAGCAGCACGGGGGTGAACACTGAAGCTTTCTTT
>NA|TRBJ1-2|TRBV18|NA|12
CASTVQGRGYTF
TGTGCCAGCACAGTACAGGGACGTGGCTACACCTTC
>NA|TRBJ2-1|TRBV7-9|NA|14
CASVGGLSYNEQFF
TGTGCCAGCGTGGGGGGACTGAGCTACAATGAGCAGTTCTTC
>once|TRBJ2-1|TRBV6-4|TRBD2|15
CASSATSGSYNEQFF
TGTGCCAGCAGTGCGACTAGCGGCTCCTACAATGAGCAGTTCTTC
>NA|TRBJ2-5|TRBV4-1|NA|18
CASSQGPDSWGGLETQYF
TGCGCCAGCAGCCAAGGCCCAGACAGTTGGGGGGGGCTGGAGACCCAGTACTTC
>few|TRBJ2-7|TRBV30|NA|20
CAWSVFKGGQKSSFSYEQYF
TGTGCCTGGAGTGTATTTAAGGGAGGTCAGAAGTCCTCCTTCTCCTACGAGCAGTACTTC
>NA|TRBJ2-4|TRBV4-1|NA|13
CASSQDTEEDQYF
TGCGCCAGCAGCCAAGATACAGAAGAAGATCAGTACTTC
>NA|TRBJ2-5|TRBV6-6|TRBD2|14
CASRWPGGEETQYF
TGTGCCAGCAGATGGCCGGGGGGGGAAGAGACCCAGTACTTC
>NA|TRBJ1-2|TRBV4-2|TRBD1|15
CASSRTGAIPYGYTF
TGTGCCAGCAGCCGAACAGGGGCTATTCCTTATGGCTACACCTTC
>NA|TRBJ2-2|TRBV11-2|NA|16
CASSSLPGQNTGELFF
TGTGCCAGCAGCTCCCTGCCGGGACAGAACACCGGGGAGCTGTTTTTT
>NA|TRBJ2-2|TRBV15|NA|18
CATSSRTRTSPNTGELFF
TGTGCCACCAGCAGTCGCACCCGAACTAGCCCGAACACCGGGGAGCTGTTTTTT
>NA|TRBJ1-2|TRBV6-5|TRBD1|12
CASSTQGSLYTF
TGTGCCAGCAGTACACAGGGGTCCCTCTACACCTTC
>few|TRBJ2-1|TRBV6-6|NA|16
CASSLLDRGSYNEQFF
TGTGCCAGCAGTCTCCTTGACAGAGGCTCCTACAATGAGCAGTTCTTC
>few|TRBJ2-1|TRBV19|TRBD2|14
CASSLVGGVSEQFF
TGTGCCAGTAGCCTCGTCGGGGGGGTAAGTGAGCAGTTCTTC
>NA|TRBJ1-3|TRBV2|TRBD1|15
CASSVNRGIGNTIYF
TGTGCCAGCAGTGTAAACAGGGGGATTGGAAACACCATATATTTT
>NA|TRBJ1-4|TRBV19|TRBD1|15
CASSELGTEGEKLFF
TGTGCCAGTAGCGAACTAGGGACAGAGGGGGAAAAACTGTTTTTT
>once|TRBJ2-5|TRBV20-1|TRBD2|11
CSSGGIQTQYF
TGCAGTTCGGGGGGGATTCAGACCCAGTACTTC
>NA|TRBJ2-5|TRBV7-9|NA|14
CASSLGAAQETQYF
TGTGCCAGCAGCTTAGGGGCAGCCCAAGAGACCCAGTACTTC
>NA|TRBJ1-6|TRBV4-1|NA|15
CASSLSTGLGSPLHF
TGCGCCAGCAGCCTTTCGACAGGATTGGGGTCACCCCTCCACTTT
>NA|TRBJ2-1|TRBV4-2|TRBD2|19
CASSQDLASGGGYVNEQFF
TGTGCCAGCAGCCAAGATTTGGCTAGCGGGGGGGGGTACGTCAATGAGCAGTTCTTC
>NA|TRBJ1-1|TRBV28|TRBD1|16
CASSLTRTGANPEAFF
TGTGCCAGCAGTTTAACCAGGACAGGGGCAAATCCTGAAGCTTTCTTT
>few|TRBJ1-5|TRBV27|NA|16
CASSSLGGSPNQPQHF
TGTGCCAGCAGTTCCTTAGGCGGGTCCCCTAATCAGCCCCAGCATTTT
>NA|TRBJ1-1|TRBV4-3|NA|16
CASSQETPLGNTEAFF
TGCGCCAGCAGCCAAGAGACACCTCTGGGGAACACTGAAGCTTTCTTT
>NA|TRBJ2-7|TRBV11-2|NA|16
CASSPPTGLGRYEQYF
TGTGCCAGCAGCCCGCCTACAGGCTTAGGCCGGTACGAGCAGTACTTC
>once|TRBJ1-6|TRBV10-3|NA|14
CAISSDSYNSPLHF
TGTGCCATCAGCTCCGACAGCTATAATTCACCCCTCCACTTT
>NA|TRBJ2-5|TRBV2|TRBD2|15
CASRGDLLAQETQYF
TGTGCCAGCAGAGGGGACCTACTAGCGCAAGAGACCCAGTACTTC
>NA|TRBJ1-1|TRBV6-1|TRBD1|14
CASRRQGEYTEAFF
TGTGCCAGCAGGCGCCAGGGGGAGTACACTGAAGCTTTCTTT
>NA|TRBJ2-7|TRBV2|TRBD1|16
CASSDLGQGKSYEQYF
TGTGCCAGCAGTGATTTGGGACAGGGGAAGAGCTACGAGCAGTACTTC
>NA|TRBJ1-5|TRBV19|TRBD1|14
CASMAVTGNQPQHF
TGTGCCAGTATGGCCGTGACAGGGAATCAGCCCCAGCATTTT
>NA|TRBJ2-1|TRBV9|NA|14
CASSVARNYNEQFF
TGTGCCAGCAGCGTGGCAAGAAACTACAATGAGCAGTTCTTC
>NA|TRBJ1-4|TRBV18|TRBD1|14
CASSGNRGSEKLFF
TGTGCCAGCTCCGGAAACAGGGGATCTGAAAAACTGTTTTTT
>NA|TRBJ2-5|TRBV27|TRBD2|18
CASSFSGLAGGTRETQYF
TGTGCCAGCAGTTTCTCAGGACTAGCGGGGGGGACTCGAGAGACCCAGTACTTC
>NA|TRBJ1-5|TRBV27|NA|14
CASGEGQGYQPQHF
TGTGCCAGCGGGGAGGGGCAGGGATATCAGCCCCAGCATTTT
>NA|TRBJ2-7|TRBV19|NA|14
CASRRQHGRHEQYF
TGTGCCAGTAGGAGACAGCACGGGCGCCACGAGCAGTACTTC
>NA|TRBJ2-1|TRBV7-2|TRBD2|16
CATNPAGLAGGNEQFF
TGTGCCACAAACCCAGCAGGGCTAGCGGGGGGCAATGAGCAGTTCTTC
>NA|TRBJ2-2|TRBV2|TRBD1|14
CASRRGPHTGELFF
TGTGCCAGCAGAAGGGGGCCGCACACCGGGGAGCTGTTTTTT
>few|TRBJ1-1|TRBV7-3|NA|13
CASSYDRNTEAFF
TGTGCCAGCAGCTATGACAGGAACACTGAAGCTTTCTTT
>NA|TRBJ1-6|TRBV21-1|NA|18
CASSNPGLKSSYNSPLHF
TGTGCCAGCAGCAACCCGGGACTGAAGAGCTCCTATAATTCACCCCTCCACTTT
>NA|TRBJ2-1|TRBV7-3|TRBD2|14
CASSSGGNYNEQFF
TGTGCCAGCAGCTCGGGGGGTAACTACAATGAGCAGTTCTTC
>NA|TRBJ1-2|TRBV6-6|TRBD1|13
CASTPTGGSYYTF
TGTGCCAGCACCCCAACAGGGGGTTCGTACTACACCTTC
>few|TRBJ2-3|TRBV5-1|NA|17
CASSLGVATNPGDTQYF
TGCGCCAGCAGCTTGGGAGTAGCGACTAATCCGGGGGATACGCAGTATTTT
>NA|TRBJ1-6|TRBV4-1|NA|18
CASSQKSPRGGYNSPLHF
TGCGCCAGCAGCCAAAAGTCTCCTCGGGGGGGATATAATTCACCCCTCCACTTT
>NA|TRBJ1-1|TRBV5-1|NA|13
CATSQGSGTEAFF
TGCGCCACAAGCCAGGGGTCGGGCACTGAAGCTTTCTTT
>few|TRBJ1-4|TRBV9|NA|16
CASSARPQGPNEKLFF
TGTGCCAGCAGCGCCCGACCACAGGGCCCTAATGAAAAACTGTTTTTT
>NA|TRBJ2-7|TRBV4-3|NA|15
CASSQDWAGNYEQYF
TGCGCCAGCAGCCAAGATTGGGCAGGGAATTACGAGCAGTACTTC
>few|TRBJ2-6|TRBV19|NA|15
CASSKANSGANVLTF
TGTGCCAGTAGTAAAGCTAACTCTGGGGCCAACGTCCTGACTTTC
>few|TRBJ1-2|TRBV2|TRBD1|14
CASTGDRGYYGYTF
TGTGCCAGCACTGGGGACAGGGGATACTATGGCTACACCTTC
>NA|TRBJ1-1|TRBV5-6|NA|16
CASSFNARVMNTEAFF
TGTGCCAGCAGCTTCAACGCCAGGGTTATGAACACTGAAGCTTTCTTT
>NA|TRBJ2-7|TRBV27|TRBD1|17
CASSPYGTGVSSYEQYF
TGTGCCAGCAGTCCCTACGGGACAGGCGTTAGCTCCTACGAGCAGTACTTC
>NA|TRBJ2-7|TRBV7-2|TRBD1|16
CASSLSLGQGAYEQYF
TGTGCCAGCAGCTTATCCCTCGGACAGGGGGCTTACGAGCAGTACTTC
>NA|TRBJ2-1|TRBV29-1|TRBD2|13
CSVGGTTLEWPFF
TGCAGCGTTGGAGGGACTACCCTAGAGTGGCCGTTCTTC
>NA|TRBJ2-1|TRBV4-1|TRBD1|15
CASSLQGQAANEQFF
TGCGCCAGCAGCCTCCAAGGACAGGCGGCCAATGAGCAGTTCTTC
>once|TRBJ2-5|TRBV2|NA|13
CASRNRVLGTQYF
TGTGCCAGCAGAAACAGGGTCTTGGGGACCCAGTACTTC
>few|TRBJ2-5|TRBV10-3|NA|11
CTRRLQETQYF
TGTACTAGGCGGCTGCAAGAGACCCAGTACTTC
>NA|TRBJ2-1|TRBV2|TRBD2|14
CASSPTSGAGEQFF
TGTGCCAGCAGTCCGACTAGCGGGGCTGGTGAGCAGTTCTTC
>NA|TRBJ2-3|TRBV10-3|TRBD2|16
CATDDRSGASTDTQYF
TGTGCCACCGATGACCGTAGCGGGGCGAGCACAGATACGCAGTATTTT
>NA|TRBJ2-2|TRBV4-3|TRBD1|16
CASGEYGTGDTGELFF
TGCGCCAGCGGGGAGTACGGGACAGGAGACACCGGGGAGCTGTTTTTT
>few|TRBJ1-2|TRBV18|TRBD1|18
CASSAKTGTGPGIRGYTF
TGTGCCAGCTCGGCAAAAACCGGGACAGGGCCCGGAATCCGGGGCTACACCTTC